The entry below describes one T cell receptor beta chain. Its target is unknown. The CDR3 is made up of 17 amino acids. Trimming removed 5 bases from V and 3 bases from J; junction bases left unmatched: 9. Per germline, CDR1 LNHDA and CDR2 SQIVND (reference sequence). TCRdb's copy holds only in-frame clones and misses some; the assay was immunoSEQ multiplex PCR. The table includes tens of thousands of clones, roughly 75% detected once. The sample is drawn from a study of PD-1 blockade in mismatch repair-deficient tumors. About the research overall: All were previously treated, progressing patients with 12 mismatch repair-deficient cancer types.

Study outcomes and limitations: After pembrolizumab, tumor-resident clones rose rapidly, then generally contracted before radiologic responses.

The source material was peripheral blood, sampled 4 weeks after starting pembrolizumab. The chain employs TRBV19 and TRBJ2-7, with 14 positions matching TRBD2. This TCR was sampled from an adult with mismatch repair-deficient cancer. DNA of the CDR3: TGTGCCAGTAGTGAACCGGGACTAGCGGGAGAACTCTACGAGCAGTACTTC. Protein product: CASSEPGLAGELYEQYF.